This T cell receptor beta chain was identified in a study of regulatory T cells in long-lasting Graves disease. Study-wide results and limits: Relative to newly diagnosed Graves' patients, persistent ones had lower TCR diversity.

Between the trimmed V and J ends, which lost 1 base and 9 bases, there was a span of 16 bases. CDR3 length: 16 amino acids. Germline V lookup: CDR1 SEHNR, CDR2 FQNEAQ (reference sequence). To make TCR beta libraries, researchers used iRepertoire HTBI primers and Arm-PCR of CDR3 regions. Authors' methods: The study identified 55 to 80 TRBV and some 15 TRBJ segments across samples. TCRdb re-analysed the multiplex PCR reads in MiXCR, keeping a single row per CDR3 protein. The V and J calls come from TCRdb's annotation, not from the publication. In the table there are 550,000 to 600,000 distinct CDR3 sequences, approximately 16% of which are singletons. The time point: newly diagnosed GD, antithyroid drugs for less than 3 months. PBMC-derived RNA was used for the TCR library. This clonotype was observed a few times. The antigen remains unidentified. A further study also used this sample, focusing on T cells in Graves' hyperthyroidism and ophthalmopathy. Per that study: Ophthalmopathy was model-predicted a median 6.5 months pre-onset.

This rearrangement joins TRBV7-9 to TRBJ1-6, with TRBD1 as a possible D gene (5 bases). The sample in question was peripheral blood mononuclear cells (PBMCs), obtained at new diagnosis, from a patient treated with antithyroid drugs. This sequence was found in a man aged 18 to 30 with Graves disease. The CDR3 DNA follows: TGTGCCAGCAGCTTAGTCCGGCCAGGGCACGGTTCACCCCTCCACTTT. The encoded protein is CASSLVRPGHGSPLHF.